A selection of T cell receptor beta chains follows, all from one sample in a study of blood T cell repertoires in COVID-19. Sequencing used immunoSEQ multiplex PCR; TCRdb keeps in-frame clones, though not all of them. The sample comprises about 30,000 clones, about three quarters of which are singletons, and almost 8% rests with the top ten. The sequenced material came from peripheral blood. The receptors come from a woman in her 70s with active or convalescent COVID-19. Both conserved end residues are part of each CDR3. D genes are given only for firm matches. Clone size is not always given. Where it is, it says once, few, many or a class for expanded clones.

NA	TRBV30	NA	TRBJ1-2	TGTGCCTGGAGTCCCACAGGGCGTGGCTACACCTTC	CAWSPTGRGYTF
TRBD1	TRBV19	NA	TRBJ1-5	TGTGCCACGACAGGGCCGAATCAGCCCCAGCATTTT	CATTGPNQPQHF
TRBD1	TRBV7-6	NA	TRBJ2-3	TGTGCCAGCAGCCGAACAGGGGTCGTAGATACGCAGTATTTT	CASSRTGVVDTQYF
NA	TRBV29-1	NA	TRBJ1-4	TGCAGCGTTGCAGGGAATAATGAAAAACTGTTTTTT	CSVAGNNEKLFF
NA	TRBV28	NA	TRBJ1-5	TGTGCCAGCAGTTTAACGGCGGGTAGATATCAGCCCCAGCATTTT	CASSLTAGRYQPQHF
NA	TRBV3-1/TRBV3-2	NA	TRBJ1-4	TGTGCCAGCAGCCTTCTTTTAACCGGGGAAGTCGACACTAATGAAAAACTGTTTTTT	CASSLLLTGEVDTNEKLFF
TRBD1	TRBV7-2	once	TRBJ1-4	TGTGCCAGCAGCTTTGGACAGGCCCTAAGGGATGAAAAACTGTTTTTT	CASSFGQALRDEKLFF
NA	TRBV19	once	TRBJ1-4	TGTGCCAGTAGTATAGCTGGGGTTAGGGGCGAAAAACTGTTTTTT	CASSIAGVRGEKLFF
NA	TRBV18	NA	TRBJ1-1	TGTGCCAGCTCACCACCGAGGGGGATTGAAAAGTCTGAAGCTTTCTTT	CASSPPRGIEKSEAFF
NA	TRBV11-3	NA	TRBJ2-2	TGTGCCAGCAGCTTACGTCCCGGGGAGCTGTTTTTT	CASSLRPGELFF
NA	TRBV7-6	NA	TRBJ1-1	TGTGCCAGCAGCCTCCATCTTGGAGGGGAAGCTTTCTTT	CASSLHLGGEAFF
TRBD1	TRBV6-5	NA	TRBJ2-1	TGTGCCAGCAGTTACCCAGGGACAGGGGGCAATGAGCAGTTCTTC	CASSYPGTGGNEQFF
TRBD1	TRBV18	once	TRBJ2-3	TGTGCCAGCTCACCTAGACAGGGACAGGCGGATACGCAGTATTTT	CASSPRQGQADTQYF
NA	TRBV19	NA	TRBJ2-1	TGTGCCAGTAGTCTGGTAGTTGGCAATGAGCAGTTCTTC	CASSLVVGNEQFF
NA	TRBV30	NA	TRBJ1-3	TGTGCCTGGAAATCAGGAAACACCATATATTTT	CAWKSGNTIYF
NA	TRBV6-5	NA	TRBJ1-5	TGTGCCAGCAGACAGGATTATAGCAATCAGCCCCAGCATTTT	CASRQDYSNQPQHF
NA	TRBV7-2	NA	TRBJ1-2	TGTGCCAGCAGCCCCACGGGGAGGGTAGAGGATGGCTACACCTTC	CASSPTGRVEDGYTF
TRBD2	TRBV10-2	NA	TRBJ2-3	TGCGCCAGCAGGCAAGCGGGGAGTGGCACAGATACGCAGTATTTT	CASRQAGSGTDTQYF
NA	TRBV6-2/TRBV6-3	NA	TRBJ2-1	TGTGCCAGCAGTTACAGGGGGGGGCTCTACAATGAGCAGTTCTTC	CASSYRGGLYNEQFF
NA	TRBV19	NA	TRBJ1-1	TGTGCCAGTAGTATTAGAATCGCGGGGGTGAACACTGAAGCTTTCTTT	CASSIRIAGVNTEAFF
NA	TRBV6-2/TRBV6-3	NA	TRBJ2-7	TGTGCCAGCAGTAGACAAGGGGGTGGCTACGAGCAGTACTTC	CASSRQGGGYEQYF
TRBD1	TRBV7-8	few	TRBJ2-7	TGTGCCAGCAGCTTAGACAGGGGTCCCTACGAGCAGTACTTC	CASSLDRGPYEQYF
NA	TRBV27	few	TRBJ1-1	TGTGCCAGCAGTTTATACGGGGGGGCGAACACTGAAGCTTTCTTT	CASSLYGGANTEAFF
NA	TRBV3-1/TRBV3-2	NA	TRBJ1-6	TGTGCCAGCAGCCAAGTCTCCGGGGGGGCCCTCCACTTT	CASSQVSGGALHF
TRBD2	TRBV30	NA	TRBJ2-7	TGTGCCTGGGCGACTAGCGGACTTACCTACGAGCAGTACTTC	CAWATSGLTYEQYF
TRBD2	TRBV19	few	TRBJ2-3	TGTGCCAGTAGTACAGCGGGAGGGACAGATACGCAGTATTTT	CASSTAGGTDTQYF
TRBD1	TRBV15	NA	TRBJ2-5	TGTGCCACCAGCAGGACCGGGACAGCGGAGGAGACCCAGTACTTC	CATSRTGTAEETQYF
NA	TRBV6-2/TRBV6-3	once	TRBJ1-2	TGTGCCAGCAGTCTAGGACTCGCCCACTATGGCTACACCTTC	CASSLGLAHYGYTF
TRBD2	TRBV12-3/TRBV12-4	NA	TRBJ2-5	TGTGCCAGCAGCCGGACTAGCCCGGAGACCCAGTACTTC	CASSRTSPETQYF
NA	TRBV2	NA	TRBJ1-2	TGTGCCAGCACCGAAGACAGACCCGACTATGGCTACACCTTC	CASTEDRPDYGYTF
TRBD2	TRBV27	NA	TRBJ2-3	TGTGCCAGCAGAGGACTAGCGGGAGTTGATACGCAGTATTTT	CASRGLAGVDTQYF
NA	TRBV7-2	NA	TRBJ2-7	TGTGCCAGCAGCTTAGGGGCGGACACTGAGCAGTACTTC	CASSLGADTEQYF
NA	TRBV11-3	NA	TRBJ2-7	TGTGCCAGCAGCTTACCATGGGAGCGGTTGACCCACTACGAGCAGTACTTC	CASSLPWERLTHYEQYF
TRBD1	TRBV19	NA	TRBJ2-7	TGTGCCAGTAGACCCACTGGACAGGGGGCGTCTACGGAGCAGTACTTC	CASRPTGQGASTEQYF
NA	TRBV2	NA	TRBJ2-1	TGTGCCAGCAGGGGTAGCGAGGGTTTTGGGGAGCAGTTCTTC	CASRGSEGFGEQFF
NA	TRBV18	few	TRBJ1-1	TGTGCCAGCAAAGACGGGTCCGGCACTGAAGCTTTCTTT	CASKDGSGTEAFF
NA	TRBV12-2	NA	TRBJ2-3	TGTGCAAGTCGCTCACCCCGGACAGTAACTAGCGGGAGGACAGATACGCAGTATTTT	CASRSPRTVTSGRTDTQYF
NA	TRBV7-9	few	TRBJ2-2	TGTGCCAGCAGCCAGACAGAAATCACCGGGGAGCTGTTTTTT	CASSQTEITGELFF
NA	TRBV6-1	NA	TRBJ1-3	TGTGCCAGCAGTGAATCCCCCTTGGGCCGAAACACCATATATTTT	CASSESPLGRNTIYF
TRBD1	TRBV27	NA	TRBJ1-5	TGTGCCAGCAGTCCCCGACAGGGCAATAGCAATCAGCCCCAGCATTTT	CASSPRQGNSNQPQHF